This TCR beta chain was recorded in a study of T-cell memory formation after mild COVID-19 (dated by TCRdb to the early 2020s). With regard to the full study: Most TCR sequence clusters were specific to one of the two donors. In two donors, T-cell clones that expanded and contracted after mild COVID-19 were followed by sequencing TCRalpha and TCRbeta repertoires longitudinally. Two young, previously healthy adult volunteers, one female and one male, were included in the cohort. Results and caveats for the whole study, not just this receptor: From day 15 to 85, contracting clones showed balanced CD4/CD8 phenotypes, whereas a second wave of clones that expanded from day 15 to 37 leaned towards CD4+. Contracting CD4+ clones appeared mostly in the CM and EM memory subsets, whereas CD8+ clones were enriched in EMRA. SARS-CoV-2 specificity was not confirmed for the second-wave clones peaking on day 37. Only two mild cases were covered in the study, and larger cohorts including severe cases with pre-infection samples were considered necessary. Some responding clones were found in pre-infection memory, which suggests that pre-existing cross-reactive memory T cells took part in the SARS-CoV-2 response.

This sample was sequenced with an Illumina NovaSeq 6000. cDNA libraries for TCRalpha and TCRbeta were prepared by 5'RACE using constant-segment primers, with sample barcodes and unique molecular identifiers added. Trizol reagent was used to extract RNA from every sample. Library amplification was performed in two PCR steps, and a second sample barcode and Illumina TruSeq adapters were introduced in the second step. The libraries were sequenced on an Illumina NovaSeq using 2 x 150 bp paired-end reads. Regarding the original processing steps: Demultiplexing of reads and collapsing into UMI-guided consensus sequences were performed with migec v1.2.7. Using mixcr v2.1.11, UMI consensuses were aligned to TRA and TRB V and J templates and then assembled into clonotypes. Expanded or contracted clonotypes were those called significant by both edgeR and NoisET, with noise models trained on biological replicates. For edgeR calls, a false discovery rate-adjusted p below 0.01 and a log2 fold-change threshold of 1 were applied. PCA with hierarchical clustering of max-normalized trajectories of the 1000 most abundant clonotypes was used as exploratory dynamics analysis. Separately sequenced CD4+ and CD8+ repertoires were used to assign a CD4 or CD8 phenotype to each responding clone. The public sequencing data were trimmed at Q25 with fastp and processed into clonotypes with MiXCR by TCRdb, which kept only in-frame beta chains. Rows are unified per CDR3 protein, each entry keeping the most common DNA and genes. TCRdb, not the original authors, processed these V and J calls. This sample is represented by around 200,000 distinct CDR3 sequences; under 20% of them were singletons. The ten largest clones take up about 4% of the sample.

Ficoll-Paque density gradient centrifugation was used to isolate PBMCs. There are a few counts of this clonotype. What this receptor recognizes is not known. No base quality information exists; no much larger clone differs at one position. From cysteine to phenylalanine, the CDR3 is 14 amino acids long. Left in the record is the CDR3 DNA by itself, 42 bases read in frame from the first base. For CDR1 and CDR2, the germline V gene lists SGHAT and FQNNGV. V lost 5 bases and J lost 4 bases; the stretch between them is 14 bases long. This sequence uses TRBV11-2 and TRBJ1-2, with the D gene uncertain. The clonotype comes from a man aged 18 to 30 who had mild COVID-19 (a few samples of this study predate the infection). The sample titles of this study are shuffled in the database, so cell type and time point are left out; the donor was told from shared clones. Sequencing input: PBMCs or a T cell subset sorted from them (not recorded which). The bases read TGTGCCAGCAGCGAGAAGGTTCCGAGCTATGGCTACACCTTC. It translates to CASSEKVPSYGYTF.